Listed below are T cell receptor beta chains from one sample, sequenced in a study of cytomegalovirus exposure and HLA in healthy donors. The table came from immunoSEQ multiplex PCR; TCRdb's copy has only in-frame clones and leaves some out. The top ten clones hold roughly 1.5% of a sample with some 130,000 clones, over 70% of them seen once. Sequenced: PBMCs. The receptors here all came from a woman aged 18-29 years in good health and CMV-seronegative. Each CDR3 is given with its conserved first and last residue. The D gene is left open where the match is weak. Rows may omit the clone size; those that give it use once, few, many or a size class.

d_gene	abundance	j_gene	v_gene	CDR3aa	CDR3nt
TRBD1	-	TRBJ2-2	TRBV5-1	CASSQGVTANTGELFF	TGCGCCAGCAGCCAGGGGGTCACCGCGAACACCGGGGAGCTGTTTTTT
TRBD2	-	TRBJ2-7	TRBV2	CASGSGSMVGQYF	TGTGCCAGCGGTAGCGGGTCGATGGTGGGGCAGTACTTC
-	-	TRBJ2-1	TRBV2	CASTRQHNEQFF	TGTGCCAGCACGCGGCAGCACAATGAGCAGTTCTTC
TRBD1	few	TRBJ1-6	TRBV9	CASSPRQGLGSPLHF	TGTGCCAGCAGCCCCCGACAGGGTCTTGGTTCACCCCTCCACTTT
-	few	TRBJ1-2	TRBV7-9	CASSLNHERGYTF	TGTGCCAGCAGCCTAAACCACGAGCGAGGCTACACCTTC
TRBD1	-	TRBJ2-5	TRBV30	CAFLRQGETQYF	TGTGCCTTTCTTCGACAGGGGGAGACCCAGTACTTC
-	-	TRBJ2-7	TRBV19	CASSMKAGNPYEQYF	TGTGCCAGTAGTATGAAAGCGGGCAACCCCTACGAGCAGTACTTC
TRBD1	-	TRBJ1-2	TRBV6-6	CASIQGAGGYTF	TGTGCCAGCATTCAGGGGGCGGGTGGCTACACCTTC
-	-	TRBJ1-2	TRBV25-1	CASSEGGAQGRGYTF	TGTGCCAGCAGTGAAGGGGGGGCGCAAGGGAGAGGCTACACCTTC
TRBD2	-	TRBJ2-5	TRBV7-9	CASRLATQETQYF	TGTGCCAGCAGACTAGCGACCCAAGAGACCCAGTACTTC
-	-	TRBJ1-5	TRBV10-2	CASSESPNQPQHF	TGCGCCAGCAGTGAGTCCCCGAATCAGCCCCAGCATTTT
-	few	TRBJ1-5	TRBV6-1	CASSEPRDSNQPQHF	TGTGCCAGCAGTGAACCGAGGGATAGCAATCAGCCCCAGCATTTT
TRBD1	-	TRBJ2-1	TRBV6-6	CASTDRVDEQFF	TGTGCTTCTACGGACAGGGTCGATGAGCAGTTCTTC
-	-	TRBJ2-7	TRBV5-1	CASSLSGRGYEQYF	TGCGCCAGCAGCTTGTCCGGCAGGGGCTACGAGCAGTACTTC
-	-	TRBJ1-2	TRBV5-4	CASRTDSSEGYTF	TGTGCCAGCAGAACGGACAGCTCGGAGGGCTACACCTTC
TRBD1	-	TRBJ2-1	TRBV29-1	CSVRTGGSYNEQFF	TGCAGCGTCCGGACAGGGGGGTCCTACAATGAGCAGTTCTTC
TRBD1	-	TRBJ2-7	TRBV18	CASSPGTGGDEQYF	TGTGCCAGCTCACCTGGGACAGGCGGGGACGAGCAGTACTTC
-	-	TRBJ1-1	TRBV29-1	CSVGSGRAEAFF	TGCAGCGTTGGCTCAGGGCGCGCTGAAGCTTTCTTT
-	-	TRBJ2-2	TRBV7-9	CASTRQDPNTGELFF	TGTGCCAGCACCAGACAGGACCCTAACACCGGGGAGCTGTTTTTT
TRBD1	-	TRBJ1-4	TRBV29-1	CSVEDPALDRGDEKLFF	TGCAGCGTTGAAGATCCCGCCCTGGACAGGGGGGATGAAAAACTGTTTTTT
-	-	TRBJ1-1	TRBV6-1	CASNPGGAENTEAFF	TGTGCCAGCAACCCCGGGGGGGCAGAAAACACTGAAGCTTTCTTT
-	-	TRBJ2-2	TRBV5-1	CASTPRQAGKSAGELFF	TGCGCCAGCACCCCTCGACAGGCCGGCAAATCCGCCGGGGAGCTGTTTTTT
-	-	TRBJ2-5	TRBV7-9	CASSSNQDFWQETQYF	TGTGCCAGCAGCTCAAACCAGGACTTCTGGCAAGAGACCCAGTACTTC
-	-	TRBJ1-1	TRBV14	CASSQDAVNTEAFF	TGTGCCAGCAGCCAAGATGCGGTGAACACTGAAGCTTTCTTT
-	-	TRBJ2-1	TRBV5-1	CASSPNTYNEQFF	TGCGCCAGCAGCCCGAACACATACAATGAGCAGTTCTTC
TRBD2	-	TRBJ2-1	TRBV10-2	CASSLAGGSNEQFF	TGCGCCAGCAGTCTAGCGGGAGGGAGCAATGAGCAGTTCTTC
-	-	TRBJ2-7	TRBV30	CAWSVSGSKYEQYF	TGTGCCTGGAGTGTTTCAGGGTCAAAATACGAGCAGTACTTC
TRBD1	-	TRBJ1-1	TRBV7-6	CASSPRTGRMNTEAFF	TGTGCCAGCAGCCCCAGGACAGGAAGAATGAACACTGAAGCTTTCTTT
TRBD1	-	TRBJ2-2	TRBV6-5	CASTLYRGTGELFF	TGTGCCAGCACTTTATACAGGGGCACCGGGGAGCTGTTTTTT
-	-	TRBJ1-1	TRBV6-5	CASSRHQEAFF	TGTGCCAGCAGTAGACACCAAGAAGCTTTCTTT
TRBD2	once	TRBJ2-7	TRBV5-1	CASSSEAGAYEQYF	TGCGCCAGCAGCTCCGAAGCGGGAGCCTACGAGCAGTACTTC
TRBD1	-	TRBJ2-7	TRBV29-1	CSVEAQGQGLAYEQYF	TGCAGCGTTGAAGCCCAAGGACAGGGTTTAGCCTACGAGCAGTACTTC